This passage covers 23 T cell receptor beta chains from one sample sequenced in a study of OX40 agonist ivuxolimab in advanced cancers. Some clones are missing from TCRdb's copy, which holds only in-frame ones; the method was immunoSEQ multiplex PCR. Among tens of thousands of clones, about 90% were seen once, and the ten largest hold more than 1.5%. The sample here was CD4+ or CD8+ T cells sorted from blood, taken in a trial of the OX40 agonist ivuxolimab. The receptors were sampled from an adult with an advanced solid tumor such as melanoma, head and neck, liver or kidney cancer.

This clone appeared once. This rearrangement joins TRBV27 to TRBJ2-7; TRBD2 might be the D (6 bases). CDR1 and CDR2 from the germline V gene are MNHEY and SMNVEV (reference sequence). V was cut by 2 bases and J by 6 bases, with 26 bases left in between. This CDR3 has 18 amino acids. The CDR3 region has the DNA TGTGCCAGCAGTTTAAAAATCCCCGGAGCGGGCGGCCGGGGCGAGCAGTACTTC. This encodes CASSLKIPGAGGRGEQYF.

This clone was recorded once. This chain connects TRBV20-1 to TRBJ1-3; the D is unclear. The CDR3 length is 11 residues. Trimming stripped 6 bases from V and 3 bases from J, with 6 bases between. The V gene's germline CDR1 is DFQATT and CDR2 SNEGSKA (reference sequence). The CDR3: CSAKDGNTIYF. The CDR3 region has the DNA TGCAGTGCCAAAGATGGAAACACCATATATTTT.

This chain connects TRBV7-9 to TRBJ1-2, with D tentatively TRBD1 (5 bases). Germline CDR1 reads SEHNR; CDR2 reads FQNEAQ (reference sequence). The CDR3 has 13 residues. V gave up 3 bases and J gave up 5 bases, with 10 bases separating them. The chain's CDR3 is CASSLSQGYGYTF. The CDR3 nucleotides are TGTGCCAGCAGCTTGTCGCAGGGATATGGCTACACCTTC.

CDR3 sequence reads: CASSQGRLPGNTIYF. The CDR3 nucleotides are TGCGCCAGCAGCCAAGGTCGGCTACCTGGAAACACCATATATTTT. The chain joins TRBV4-3 to TRBJ1-3; D unclear. The CDR3 contains 15 residues. Germline V gene lookup returns CDR1 LGHNA and CDR2 YSLEER. V lost 1 base and J lost 2, with 9 bases in between.

The rearrangement joins TRBV28 to TRBJ2-7, with D possibly matching TRBD1 (6 bases). The CDR3 consists of 14 residues. Germline assignment: CDR1 MDHEN and CDR2 SYDVKM. Trimming left V 5 bases short and J 6 bases short, with 17 bases between. The CDR3 sequence is CASSTPGTFGEQYV. Here the CDR3 DNA reads TGTGCCAGCAGTACCCCCGGGACATTCGGCGAGCAGTACGTC.

This sequence joins TRBV7-2 and TRBJ2-1, with D perhaps matching TRBD1 (6 bases). V dropped 5 bases and J dropped 1 base, with 12 bases sitting between them. The CDR3 length is 15 residues. Germline assignment: CDR1 SGHTA and CDR2 FQGNSA. CDR3 protein: CASSPRTGSYNEQFF. Here the CDR3 DNA reads TGTGCCAGCAGCCCGCGTACAGGGTCCTACAATGAGCAGTTCTTC.

J is TRBJ1-2 and V is TRBV4-2, with unresolved D. Trimming stripped 0 bases from V and 0 bases from J, with 8 bases between. The germline V gene encodes CDR1 LGHNA and CDR2 YNFKEQ. The CDR3 extends over 15 amino acids. This chain's CDR3 is CASSQDQLTNYGYTF. CDR3 nucleotide sequence: TGTGCCAGCAGCCAAGATCAACTGACTAACTATGGCTACACCTTC.

This sequence joins TRBV9 and TRBJ2-1, with D possibly TRBD2 on 6 matching bases. Germline-derived CDR1 and CDR2 are SGDLS and YYNGEE. The CDR3 runs to 16 residues. The ends were cut back, 3 bases at V and 4 bases at J, with 17 bases in the middle. CDR3 region: CASSAQLSGIYNEQFF. The CDR3 nucleotides read TGTGCCAGCAGCGCCCAACTTAGCGGTATTTACAATGAGCAGTTCTTC.

The rearrangement uses TRBV13 and TRBJ2-3; TRBD1 matches 8 bases. V shed 3 bases, J shed 2 bases, and the junction held 4 bases outside the gene matches. CDR3 length equals 15 residues. Germline loops: CDR1 PRHDT, CDR2 FYEKMQ (reference sequence). The CDR3: CASSFEGQATDTQYF. In DNA form, the CDR3 reads TGTGCCAGCAGCTTTGAGGGACAGGCCACAGATACGCAGTATTTT.

The chain combines TRBV10-2 with TRBJ2-2; D gene ambiguous. Looked up from germline, CDR1 is WSHSY and CDR2 is SAAADI. V was shortened by 5 bases and J by 0 bases, with 4 bases between the two germline ends. The CDR3 covers 13 residues. The CDR3 spells CASSRTNTGELFF. The DNA of the CDR3 is TGCGCCAGCAGTCGAACGAACACCGGGGAGCTGTTTTTT.

The chain combines TRBV29-1 with TRBJ1-5; D not certain. The CDR3 runs 13 residues. V lost 5 bases and J lost 0, with 8 bases in between. Germline V gene sequence: CDR1 SQVTM, CDR2 ANQGSEA. The CDR3 DNA sequence: TGCAGCGTTTTCACAGATAGCAATCAGCCCCAGCATTTT. This sequence encodes CSVFTDSNQPQHF. Full variable domain (outside the CDR3, taken from reference TRBV29-1 and TRBJ1-5): SAVISQKPSRDICQRGTSLTIQCQVDSQVTMMFWYRQQPGQSLTLIATANQGSEATYESGFVIDKFPISRPNLTFSTLTVSNMSPEDSSIYLCSVFTDSNQPQHFGDGTRLSIL.

This sequence joins TRBV7-9 and TRBJ2-5, with unresolved D. Germline V gene sequence: CDR1 SEHNR, CDR2 FQNEAQ (reference sequence). V lost 1 base, J lost 1 base, and 4 bases lay in between. The CDR3 contains 13 residues. The CDR3 reads CASSLDTQETQYF. DNA of the CDR3: TGTGCCAGCAGCTTAGACACCCAAGAGACCCAGTACTTC.

This clone was observed a handful of times. The chain carries TRBV9 and TRBJ2-7; no definite D call. V lost 2 bases and J lost 7, with 19 bases in between. This CDR3 spans 15 amino acids. Germline V lookup: CDR1 SGDLS, CDR2 YYNGEE. Here the CDR3 DNA reads TGTGCCAGCAGCGTCGGGTCCCCCTCGGACGGTGAGCAGTACTTC. Protein: CASSVGSPSDGEQYF.

Worth noting for this clone: Germline is not matched at one junction end, which may reflect a read error. This chain links TRBV15 with TRBJ2-5; D call uncertain. This CDR3 is 13 amino acids long. CDR1 is LNHNV and CDR2 is YYDKDF in the germline V gene (reference sequence). CDR3 DNA: TGTGCCACCAGCAGGGGATTTCAAGGGACCCAGTACTTC. As protein: CATSRGFQGTQYF.

This clone was recorded a few times. The chain recombines TRBV7-6 with TRBJ2-6; 7 bases line up with TRBD2. The CDR3 spans 17 residues. Germline V gives CDR1 SGHVS, CDR2 FNYEAQ. V shed 2 bases and J 1 base; nucleotides not matched to a gene: 5. The CDR3 DNA sequence: TGTGCCAGCAGCTTATTAGGGAGGGGTTCTGGGGCCAACGTCCTGACTTTC. It encodes CASSLLGRGSGANVLTF.

This clone showed up just a few times. The chain links TRBV27 to TRBJ2-3, with D uncertain. The ends were cut back, 4 bases at V and 1 base at J, with 12 bases in the middle. The CDR3 loop spans 15 amino acids. The germline V gene encodes CDR1 MNHEY and CDR2 SMNVEV (reference sequence). The CDR3: CASSSSQAGTDTQYF. The DNA of the CDR3 is TGTGCCAGCAGTTCCTCGCAGGCAGGCACAGATACGCAGTATTTT.

The rearrangement joins TRBV5-6 to TRBJ2-7; unclear D gene. V was trimmed by 6 bases and J by 3 bases, leaving 16 bases between them. The CDR3 contains 14 residues. Germline loops: CDR1 SGHDT, CDR2 YYEEEE. As DNA, the CDR3 is TGTGCCAGCAACGATAACCAGCACAGCTACGAGCAGTACTTC. This gives the protein CASNDNQHSYEQYF.

The chain combines TRBV7-8 with TRBJ2-5, with 7 bases that match TRBD1. The CDR3 has 15 amino acids. CDR1 and CDR2 from the germline V gene are SGHVS and FQNEAQ. J was trimmed by 1 base and V by 1 base; bases with no gene match: 3. In DNA form, the CDR3 reads TGTGCCAGCAGCTTAGGACAGGGTACCCAAGAGACCCAGTACTTC. Protein: CASSLGQGTQETQYF.

The chain couples TRBV7-8 to TRBJ2-6; D possibly corresponds to TRBD1 (6 bases). V lost 2 bases and J 4 bases, leaving 21 bases between the germline ends. In germline, CDR1 is SGHVS, CDR2 FQNEAQ. The CDR3 spans 19 residues. The CDR3 coding sequence is TGTGCCAGCAGCTTAACAAATCCGAGTGGGACAATGGGGGCCAACGTCCTGACTTTC. As protein: CASSLTNPSGTMGANVLTF.

This clone was counted between two and nine times. The J gene is TRBJ1-1, the V gene TRBV7-2; D gene ambiguous. V gave up 5 bases and J gave up 5 bases, with 18 bases separating them. Per germline, CDR1 SGHTA and CDR2 FQGNSA. The CDR3 length is 15 residues. The CDR3 spells CASSVTSLSRTEAFF. The CDR3 region has the DNA TGTGCCAGCAGCGTAACATCCCTTTCGCGGACTGAAGCTTTCTTT.

V is TRBV6-5 and J is TRBJ2-1, with a tentative D call TRBD1 (5 bases). The V end was cut by 5 bases, the J end by 4 bases, with 9 bases between. The CDR3 has 13 amino acids. Germline V gene sequence: CDR1 MNHEY, CDR2 SVGAGI. The CDR3 region is CASSPREYNEQFF. As DNA, the CDR3 is TGTGCCAGCAGTCCCAGGGAATACAATGAGCAGTTCTTC.

The chain employs TRBV5-1 and TRBJ2-3, with D possibly matching TRBD2 (6 bases). Germline V gene data show CDR1 as SGHRS and CDR2 as YFSETQ. The V end lost 7 bases, the J end lost 2 bases, and 11 bases lay between the germline ends. The CDR3 totals 13 residues. CDR3 region: CASGRGDTDTQYF. The CDR3 nucleotides read TGCGCCAGCGGCCGCGGGGACACAGATACGCAGTATTTT.

The genes are TRBV6-5 and TRBJ2-1; D possibly corresponds to TRBD1 (8 bases). The V end lost 6 bases, the J end lost 4 bases, and 16 bases lay between the germline ends. In germline, CDR1 is MNHEY, CDR2 SVGAGI. This CDR3 has 15 residues. The CDR3 region is CASSPDRGGYNEQFF. The CDR3 coding sequence is TGTGCCAGCAGCCCAGACAGGGGAGGGTACAATGAGCAGTTCTTC.